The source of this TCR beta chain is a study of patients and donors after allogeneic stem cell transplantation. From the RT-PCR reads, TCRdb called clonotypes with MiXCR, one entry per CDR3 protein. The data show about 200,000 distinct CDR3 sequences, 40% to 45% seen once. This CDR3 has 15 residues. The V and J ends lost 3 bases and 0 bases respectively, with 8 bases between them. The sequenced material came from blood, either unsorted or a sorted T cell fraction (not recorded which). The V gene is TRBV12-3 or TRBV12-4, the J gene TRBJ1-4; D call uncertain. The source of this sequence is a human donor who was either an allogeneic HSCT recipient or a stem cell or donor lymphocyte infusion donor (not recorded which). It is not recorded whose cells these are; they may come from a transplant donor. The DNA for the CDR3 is TGTGCCAGCAGTTTTCTTGGAGCAACTAATGAAAAACTGTTTTTT. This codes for CASSFLGATNEKLFF.